The 23 T cell receptor beta chains listed next were all sequenced from one sample in a study of cytomegalovirus exposure and HLA in healthy donors. 60 Vbeta and 13 Jbeta primers were used in PCR. Libraries were prepared by immunoSEQ multiplex PCR; TCRdb keeps only in-frame clonotypes and omits some of them. This sample has tens of thousands of clones, with over 75% found just once. The sample taken for sequencing was PBMCs. The source is a man aged 45-65 years in good health and CMV-seronegative.

V gene TRBV19 combines with J gene TRBJ1-1; no reliable D call. This CDR3 is built from 14 residues. CDR1 and CDR2 (germline): LNHDA, SQIVND (reference sequence). V was cut by 3 bases and J by 7 bases, with 15 bases left in between. The CDR3 sequence: CASSIPPGEGEAFF. DNA of the CDR3: TGTGCCAGTAGTATCCCCCCTGGCGAGGGTGAAGCTTTCTTT.

In DNA, the CDR3 is TGTGCCACCAGTGTGACAGGGGGGTTCTACGAGCAGTACTTC. It is translated as CATSVTGGFYEQYF. The chain couples TRBV15 to TRBJ2-7; 9 positions match TRBD1. The CDR3 sequence is 14 residues long. V trimming: 6 bases; J trimming: 3 bases; junction bases outside the gene matches: 6. The germline CDR1 and CDR2 sequences are LNHNV and YYDKDF (reference sequence). The full variable domain, in which reference TRBV15 and TRBJ2-7 provide the parts outside the CDR3, is DAMVIQNPRYQVTQFGKPVTLSCSQTLNHNVMYWYQQKSSQAPKLLFHYYDKDFNNEADTPDNFQSRRPNTSFCFLDIRSPGLGDTAMYLCATSVTGGFYEQYFGPGTRLTVT.

The rearrangement joins TRBV25-1 to TRBJ1-2; TRBD1 matches 8 bases. From germline, CDR1 is MGHDK and CDR2 SYGVNS. The CDR3 consists of 18 residues. V trimming: 0 bases; J trimming: 4 bases; junction bases outside the gene matches: 13. In nucleotides, the CDR3 is TGTGCCAGCAGTGAATATGTCACTGGCGACAGGGGTGGCTATGGCTACACCTTC. Translating it yields CASSEYVTGDRGGYGYTF.

The chain uses TRBV2 and TRBJ2-2, with 8 bases aligning to TRBD1. The V gene's germline CDR1 is SNHLY and CDR2 FYNNEI. This CDR3 is built from 16 residues. V lost 7 bases, J lost 3 bases, and 10 bases stayed unmatched. Here the CDR3 reads CASTESGGLYTGELFF. The CDR3 nucleotides read TGTGCCAGCACCGAGTCAGGGGGCCTATACACCGGGGAGCTGTTTTTT.

V usage is TRBV7-9 and J usage is TRBJ1-2, with 7 bases matching TRBD1. The CDR3 sequence is 14 residues long. The V gene end was trimmed by 4 bases and the J gene end by 4 bases; junction bases not matched to a gene: 6. Germline CDR1 reads SEHNR; CDR2 reads FQNEAQ (reference sequence). In DNA form, the CDR3 reads TGTGCCAGCAGCTCGACAGGGTCTCTCTATGGCTACACCTTC. It translates to CASSSTGSLYGYTF.

The gene calls are TRBV19 and TRBJ1-2, with D perhaps matching TRBD1 (5 bases). V lost 5 bases to trimming and J lost 3 bases, with 13 bases between them. The CDR3 contains 14 residues. CDR1 is LNHDA and CDR2 is SQIVND in the germline V gene (reference sequence). CDR3 sequence: CASSRSTGDYGYTF. The CDR3 nucleotides read TGTGCCAGTAGTCGCTCCACAGGAGACTATGGCTACACCTTC. The full variable domain, its missing parts supplied by reference TRBV19 and TRBJ1-2, is DGGITQSPKYLFRKEGQNVTLSCEQNLNHDAMYWYRQDPGQGLRLIYYSQIVNDFQKGDIAEGYSVSREKKESFPLTVTSAQKNPTAFYLCASSRSTGDYGYTFGSGTRLTVV.

The chain links TRBV7-2 to TRBJ2-1, with 10 positions matching TRBD2. CDR1 is SGHTA, CDR2 FQGNSA, per germline. The CDR3 consists of 16 residues. V lost 1 base to trimming and J lost 1 base; unmatched junction nucleotides: 1. The CDR3 DNA is TGTGCCAGCAGCTTAGGAGCGGGAGGGTCCTACAATGAGCAGTTCTTC. It codes for CASSLGAGGSYNEQFF.

V gene TRBV28 combines with J gene TRBJ1-4; a possible D gene is TRBD1 (6 bases). Germline V CDR1 and CDR2: MDHEN, SYDVKM. V lost 6 bases and J 4 bases, leaving 12 bases between the germline ends. This CDR3 has 14 amino acids. CDR3 amino acids: CASSRGDINEKLFF. In nucleotides, the CDR3 is TGTGCCAGCAGCAGAGGGGACATTAATGAAAAACTGTTTTTT.

The chain couples TRBV7-9 to TRBJ1-3, with a possible D match to TRBD1 (6 bases). This CDR3 contains 15 residues. Germline-derived CDR1 and CDR2 are SEHNR and FQNEAQ (reference sequence). Deletions cut 4 bases from V and 0 bases from J, with 10 bases between. In DNA form, the CDR3 reads TGTGCCAGCAGCTCTAACAGGGTCTCTGGAAACACCATATATTTT. It is translated as CASSSNRVSGNTIYF.

The rearrangement links TRBV29-1 to TRBJ2-1; D uncertain. The CDR3 sequence is 14 residues long. Germline CDR1 and CDR2: SQVTM and ANQGSEA. V gave up 8 bases and J gave up 0 bases, with 14 bases separating them. The CDR3 sequence is CSSLGSTSYNEQFF. The CDR3 DNA follows: TGCAGCTCCCTAGGATCCACCTCCTACAATGAGCAGTTCTTC.

This chain joins TRBV6-1 and TRBJ2-2; 10 nucleotides agree with TRBD1. The CDR3 extends over 14 amino acids. J lost 13 bases, V lost 5 bases, and 10 bases had no gene match. CDR1 MNHNS and CDR2 SASEGT come from the germline V gene. CDR3 DNA: TGTGCCAGCAGTCCAACGGGACAGGGGTTCCGGCTGTTTTTT. This translates into CASSPTGQGFRLFF.

This clone was found once. The chain is built from TRBV29-1 and TRBJ2-5; D perhaps matches TRBD1 (5 bases). The J call may not be correct, given that the DNA end is closer to TRBJ2-7. The CDR3 spans 13 residues. CDR1 and CDR2 from the germline V gene are SQVTM and ANQGSEA. The CDR3 nucleotides are TGCAGCGCCTCGGACACCAACTCCTACGAGCAGTACTTC. Its protein product is CSASDTNSYEQYF.

V is TRBV4-1 and J is TRBJ1-5; 9 bases are shared with TRBD1. With V trimmed by 4 bases and J by 9 bases, 1 base remained unmatched. Germline loops: CDR1 MGHRA, CDR2 YSYEKL. CDR3 length equals 12 residues. Here the CDR3 DNA reads TGCGCCAGCAGCCTGACAGGGGGGCCCCAGCATTTT. This sequence encodes CASSLTGGPQHF.

The chain carries TRBV5-1 and TRBJ2-7; a weak D match, TRBD1 (5 bases). There are 13 residues in the CDR3. Looked up from germline, CDR1 is SGHRS and CDR2 is YFSETQ. Between the trimmed V and J ends, which lost 6 bases and 0 bases, there was a span of 10 bases. The CDR3 is CASNQGSSYEQYF. The CDR3 coding sequence is TGCGCCAGCAATCAGGGAAGCTCCTACGAGCAGTACTTC.

The V gene is TRBV5-1, the J gene TRBJ2-7, with 9 bases fitting TRBD1. Looked up from germline, CDR1 is SGHRS and CDR2 is YFSETQ. V gave up 3 bases and J gave up 6 bases; unmatched junction bases: 7. The CDR3 has 14 residues. The CDR3 sequence is CASSWDRAGAEQYF. The DNA for the CDR3 is TGCGCCAGCAGCTGGGACAGGGCCGGAGCCGAGCAGTACTTC.

In its sample, this clone was seen once. The chain couples TRBV5-1 to TRBJ2-1, with D hard to call. Between the trimmed V and J ends, which lost 4 bases and 2 bases, there was a span of 16 bases. Germline V gene sequence: CDR1 SGHRS, CDR2 YFSETQ. CDR3 length equals 16 residues. The CDR3 spells CASSPRVSAPYNEQFF. The CDR3 region has the DNA TGCGCCAGCAGCCCTCGGGTCTCGGCCCCCTACAATGAGCAGTTCTTC. Full variable domain (missing parts from reference TRBV5-1 and TRBJ2-1): KAGVTQTPRYLIKTRGQQVTLSCSPISGHRSVSWYQQTPGQGLQFLFEYFSETQRNKGNFPGRFSGRQFSNSRSEMNVSTLELGDSALYLCASSPRVSAPYNEQFFGPGTRLTVL.

V gene TRBV18 combines with J gene TRBJ2-5; 12 nucleotides agree with TRBD2. V was clipped by 6 bases and J by 1 base; unmatched bases: 15. CDR1 and CDR2 (germline): KGHSH, LQKENI. This CDR3 is 19 amino acids long. The chain's CDR3 is CASSPSSGRATRGQETQYF. The DNA of the CDR3 is TGTGCCAGCTCGCCCTCTAGCGGGAGGGCCACGAGAGGCCAAGAGACCCAGTACTTC. Complete variable domain (other parts from reference TRBV18 and TRBJ2-5): NAGVMQNPRHLVRRRGQEARLRCSPMKGHSHVYWYRQLPEEGLKFMVYLQKENIIDESGMPKERFSAEFPKEGPSILRIQQVVRGDSAAYFCASSPSSGRATRGQETQYFGPGTRLLVL.

CDR3 sequence (DNA): TGTGCCAGCTCACCACTAGCGGGAGGGCCCTCAGGAGAGACCCAGTACTTC. This codes for CASSPLAGGPSGETQYF. The chain employs TRBV18 and TRBJ2-5, with 11 positions matching TRBD2. V shed 1 base, J shed 4 bases, and the junction held 8 bases outside the gene matches. The CDR3 contains 17 residues. Germline loops: CDR1 KGHSH, CDR2 LQKENI.

This clone has only one observation. V and J are TRBV6-5 and TRBJ1-2; TRBD1 agrees at 7 bases. CDR3 length: 14 residues. V was clipped by 4 bases and J by 4 bases; unmatched bases: 6. CDR1 and CDR2 from the germline V gene are MNHEY and SVGAGI. Here the CDR3 reads CASSFTGTAYGYTF. As DNA, the CDR3 is TGTGCCAGCAGTTTCACCGGGACAGCCTATGGCTACACCTTC.

V usage is TRBV7-2 and J usage is TRBJ2-1, with 7 bases matching TRBD2. The CDR3 extends over 17 amino acids. J was trimmed by 2 bases and V by 0 bases; bases with no gene match: 7. Germline V gene lookup returns CDR1 SGHTA and CDR2 FQGNSA. The CDR3 sequence: CASSLAASGAPYNEQFF. In nucleotides, the CDR3 is TGTGCCAGCAGCTTAGCCGCTAGCGGAGCCCCCTACAATGAGCAGTTCTTC.

The chain recombines TRBV6-6 with TRBJ1-5; TRBD1 matches 7 bases. Germline V lookup: CDR1 MNHNY, CDR2 SVGAGI (reference sequence). There are 16 residues in the CDR3. V lost 0 bases and J lost 3; bases outside the gene matches: 5. DNA for the CDR3: TGTGCCAGCAGTTACTCAGCAGGGGGACTCAATCAGCCCCAGCATTTT. It yields the protein CASSYSAGGLNQPQHF.

The rearrangement joins TRBV28 to TRBJ2-5; D perhaps matches TRBD2 (5 bases). The J call is doubtful: the DNA matches TRBJ2-7 better. Germline V gene data show CDR1 as MDHEN and CDR2 as SYDVKM. This CDR3 is 16 amino acids long. CDR3 sequence reads: CASSLFGAVSSYEQYF. CDR3 in DNA: TGTGCCAGCAGTTTATTTGGAGCGGTTAGCTCCTACGAGCAGTACTTC.

This chain joins TRBV28 and TRBJ2-2; D perhaps matches TRBD2 (5 bases). Germline-derived CDR1 and CDR2 are MDHEN and SYDVKM. This CDR3 is built from 16 residues. V was trimmed by 4 bases and J by 4 bases, leaving 16 bases between them. CDR3 bases: TGTGCCAGCAGTTCCTTCACCCTAGCAAGCACCGGGGAGCTGTTTTTT. Protein: CASSSFTLASTGELFF.